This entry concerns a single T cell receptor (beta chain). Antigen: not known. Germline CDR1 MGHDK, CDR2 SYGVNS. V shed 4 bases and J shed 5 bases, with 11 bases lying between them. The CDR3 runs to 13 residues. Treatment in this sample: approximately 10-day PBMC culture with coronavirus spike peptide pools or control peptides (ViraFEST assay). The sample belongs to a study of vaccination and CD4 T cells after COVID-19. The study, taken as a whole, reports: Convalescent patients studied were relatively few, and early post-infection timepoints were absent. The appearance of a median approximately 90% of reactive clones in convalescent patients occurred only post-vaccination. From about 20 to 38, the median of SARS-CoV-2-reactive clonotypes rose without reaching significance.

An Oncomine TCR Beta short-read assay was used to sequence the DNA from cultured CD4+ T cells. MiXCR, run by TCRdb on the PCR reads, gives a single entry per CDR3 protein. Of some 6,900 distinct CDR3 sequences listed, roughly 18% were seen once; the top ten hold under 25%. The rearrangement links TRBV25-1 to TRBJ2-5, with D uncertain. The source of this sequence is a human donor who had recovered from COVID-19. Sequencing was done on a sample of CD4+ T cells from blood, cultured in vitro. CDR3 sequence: CASSVQGRETQYF. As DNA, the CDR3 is TGTGCCAGCAGTGTGCAAGGAAGGGAGACCCAGTACTTC.